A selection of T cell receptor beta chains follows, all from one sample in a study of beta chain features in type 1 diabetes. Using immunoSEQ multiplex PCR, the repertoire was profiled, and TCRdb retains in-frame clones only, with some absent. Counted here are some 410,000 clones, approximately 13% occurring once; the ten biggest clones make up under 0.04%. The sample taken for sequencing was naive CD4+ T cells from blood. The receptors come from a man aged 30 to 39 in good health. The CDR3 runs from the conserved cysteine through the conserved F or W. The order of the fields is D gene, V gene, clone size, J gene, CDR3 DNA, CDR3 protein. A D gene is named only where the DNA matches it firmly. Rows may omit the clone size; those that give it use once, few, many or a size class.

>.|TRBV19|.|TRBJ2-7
TGTGCCAGTAGTATCGGCAGGACCTACGAGCAGTACTTC
CASSIGRTYEQYF
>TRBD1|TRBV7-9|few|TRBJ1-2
TGTGCCAGCAGCCCAAGACAGGGGGCAGGCTACACCTTC
CASSPRQGAGYTF
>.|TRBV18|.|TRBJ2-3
TGTGCCAGCTCACCCACGAAGGGACTGAGCACAGATACGCAGTATTTT
CASSPTKGLSTDTQYF
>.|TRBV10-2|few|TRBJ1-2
TGCGCCAGCAGTGAGCTGCAAAGTGTTGGCTACACCTTC
CASSELQSVGYTF
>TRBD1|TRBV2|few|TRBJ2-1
TGTGCCAGCAGTGCTGAGACAGGGACCTACAATGAGCAGTTCTTC
CASSAETGTYNEQFF
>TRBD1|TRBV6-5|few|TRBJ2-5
TGTGCCAGCAGTTACTCCGGGACAGACCAAGAGACCCAGTACTTC
CASSYSGTDQETQYF
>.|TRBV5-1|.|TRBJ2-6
TGCGCCAGCAGCTTGGTAGGGGCTGGGGCCAACGTCCTGACTTTC
CASSLVGAGANVLTF
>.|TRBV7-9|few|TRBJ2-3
TGTGCCAGCAGCTTAGGTAACAGGTACACAGATACGCAGTATTTT
CASSLGNRYTDTQYF
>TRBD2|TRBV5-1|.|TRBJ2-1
TGCGCCAGCGCACCTTTGACCAGCGGGGGCTCCTACAATGAGCAGTTCTTC
CASAPLTSGGSYNEQFF
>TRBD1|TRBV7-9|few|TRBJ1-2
TGTGCCAGCAGCATGACAGGGGGCAGGTTGACTGGCTACACCTTC
CASSMTGGRLTGYTF
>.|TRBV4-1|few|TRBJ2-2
TGCGCCAGCAGCCAAGCCAGAAGTACCGGGGAGCTGTTTTTT
CASSQARSTGELFF
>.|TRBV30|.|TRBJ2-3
TGTGCCTGGAGTGGCATTAGCAGCTGGATGAGATTT
CAWSGISSWMRF
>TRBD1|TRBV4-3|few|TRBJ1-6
TGCGCCAGCAGCCAGGGCAGGGGGAGGGTTTCACCCCTCCACTTT
CASSQGRGRVSPLHF
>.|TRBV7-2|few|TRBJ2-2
TGTGCCAGCAGCTTAGGAGCAGCCGGGGAGCTGTTTTTT
CASSLGAAGELFF
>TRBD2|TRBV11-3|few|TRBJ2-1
TGTGCCAGCAGCTTAGCCGTAGCGGGAGCTGAGCAGTTCTTC
CASSLAVAGAEQFF
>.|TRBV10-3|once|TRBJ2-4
TGTGCCATCAGTGAGGCGGGGTCGGGCAAAAACATTCAGTACTTC
CAISEAGSGKNIQYF
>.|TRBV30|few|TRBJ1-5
TGTGCCTGGAGTCGGAGATGGGAGCAGCCCCAGCATTTT
CAWSRRWEQPQHF
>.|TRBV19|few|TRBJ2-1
TGTGCCAGTAGTAAGGTGGGAGTTGAGCAGTTCTTC
CASSKVGVEQFF
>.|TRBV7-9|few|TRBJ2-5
TGTGCCAGCAGCTTATCGGAGGCCCAAGAGACCCAGTACTTC
CASSLSEAQETQYF
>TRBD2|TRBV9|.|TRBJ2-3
TGTGCCAGCAGCCGCGGGGGGGCCTGGGGCACAGATACGCAGTATTTT
CASSRGGAWGTDTQYF
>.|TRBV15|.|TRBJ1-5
TGTGCCACCAGCAGAGGTGGATTTGAACAGCCCCAGCATTTT
CATSRGGFEQPQHF
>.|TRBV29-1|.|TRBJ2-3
TGCAGCGTTGAAGATCCGGTCACACGTACAGATACGCAGTATTTT
CSVEDPVTRTDTQYF
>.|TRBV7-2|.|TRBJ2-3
TGTGCCAGCAGCCCACAGGCAGCTACAGATACGCAGTATTTT
CASSPQAATDTQYF
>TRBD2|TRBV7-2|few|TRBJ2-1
TGTGCCAGCAGCTCCCCCCGGGGGGGCCTCTACAATGAGCAGTTCTTC
CASSSPRGGLYNEQFF
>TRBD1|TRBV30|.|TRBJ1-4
TGTGCCTGGAGCCCCGGACAGGGAGGTGAAAAACTGTTTTTT
CAWSPGQGGEKLFF
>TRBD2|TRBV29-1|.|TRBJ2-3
TGCAGCGTTGGGGCTCTAGCGGGCACAGATACGCAGTATTTT
CSVGALAGTDTQYF
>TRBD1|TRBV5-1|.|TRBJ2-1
TGCGCCAGCAGCCGGGACAGGTCCAGCTACAATGAGCAGTTCTTC
CASSRDRSSYNEQFF
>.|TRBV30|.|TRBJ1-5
TGTGCCTGGAGCTCCGTGAATAGCAATCAGCCCCAGCATTTT
CAWSSVNSNQPQHF
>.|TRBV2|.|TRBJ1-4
TGTGCCAGCAGTGACAACTCAGAAAAACTGTTTTTT
CASSDNSEKLFF
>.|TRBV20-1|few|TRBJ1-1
TGCAGTGCTAGCGAAGACGGAGAAGCTTTCTTT
CSASEDGEAFF
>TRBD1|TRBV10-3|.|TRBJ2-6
TGTGCCACCAACAGGGGGCTTAACTCTGGGGCCAACGTCCTGACTTTC
CATNRGLNSGANVLTF
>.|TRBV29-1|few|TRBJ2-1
TGCAGCGCTCTCTCAGGTTTTTCCTACAATGAGCAGTTCTTC
CSALSGFSYNEQFF
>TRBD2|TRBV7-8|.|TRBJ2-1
TGTGCCAGCAGCCCAACAGCGGGAGTAGAGCAGTTCTTC
CASSPTAGVEQFF
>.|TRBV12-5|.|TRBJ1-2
TGTGCTAGTGGTTTGGACAGGGCCTATGGCTACACCTTC
CASGLDRAYGYTF
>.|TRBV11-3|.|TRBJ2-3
TGTGCCAGCAGCCAGGGTCGGGTCGGGGCAGATACGCAGTATTTT
CASSQGRVGADTQYF
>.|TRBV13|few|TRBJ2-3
TGTGCCAGCAGCTCCCTGAGGCTTGGGACAGATACGCAGTATTTT
CASSSLRLGTDTQYF
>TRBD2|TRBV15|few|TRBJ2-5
TGTGCCACCAGCAGAGAGCAGGGAGGGCAAGAGACCCAGTACTTC
CATSREQGGQETQYF
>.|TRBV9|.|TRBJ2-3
TGTGCCAGCAGCGAGAGGGACTTAGATACGCAGTATTTT
CASSERDLDTQYF
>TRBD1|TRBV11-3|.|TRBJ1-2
TGTGCCAGCAGTTGGGACAGGGACGGAGGCTACACCTTC
CASSWDRDGGYTF
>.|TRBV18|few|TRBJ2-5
TGTGCCAGCTCACCGAACCTCCAAGAGACCCAGTACTTC
CASSPNLQETQYF
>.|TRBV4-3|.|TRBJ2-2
TGCGCCAGCAGCCCCGAGGAGGGGATCACCGGGGAGCTGTTTTTT
CASSPEEGITGELFF